This TCR beta chain was obtained from a study of T cell responses to AZD1222 COVID-19 vaccine. Trimming removed 2 bases from V and 3 bases from J; junction bases left unmatched: 8. The germline V gene has CDR1 MDHEN and CDR2 SYDVKM. This CDR3 comprises 16 residues. Libraries were prepared by immunoSEQ multiplex PCR; TCRdb keeps only in-frame clonotypes and omits some of them. The data show about 100,000 clones, 80% to 95% seen once. Points from the study as a whole: White British ancestry dominated among donors, who included more females, and clonal diversity was possibly underestimated. Repertoire sampling was restricted to post-peak T cell response timepoints.

With respect to this clone: Its antigen is currently unknown.

The clonotype comes from an adult in good health. The gene calls are TRBV28 and TRBJ2-7; 9 bases line up with TRBD2. The input for sequencing was peripheral blood, taken on day 0 of AZD1222 vaccination. Written as DNA, the CDR3 is TGTGCCAGCAGTTTAATATTCGCGGGAGGGCGCTACGAGCAGTACTTC. Translation gives CASSLIFAGGRYEQYF.